The 3 T cell receptor beta chains presented below share a single source sample, sequenced in a study of blood T cell repertoires in COVID-19. Repertoires were generated with immunoSEQ multiplex PCR, while TCRdb's copy carries only in-frame clones and drops some. The sample lists about 150,000 clones, 78% occurring once. Sequenced input: peripheral blood. The source is an elderly man with acute or convalescent COVID-19.

Only a few counts were recorded for this clone. The chain couples TRBV5-1 to TRBJ2-3; TRBD1 matches at 8 bases. The CDR3 sequence is 16 residues long. Germline trimming cut 7 bases from V and 8 bases from J; bases unmatched to any gene: 18. Germline V gives CDR1 SGHRS, CDR2 YFSETQ. The CDR3 bases are TGCGCCAGCGGGGAAATGATGACAGGGGTGTTTGCTACGCAGTATTTT. Translating it yields CASGEMMTGVFATQYF.

This clone was recorded once. The CDR3 here is CASSFRGGLDGYTF. CDR3 sequence (DNA): TGTGCCAGCAGCTTTAGGGGGGGGCTCGATGGCTACACCTTC. V gene TRBV7-8 combines with J gene TRBJ1-2; perhaps TRBD1 as D (6 bases). The CDR3 loop spans 14 amino acids. V lost 3 bases and J 6 bases, leaving 14 bases between the germline ends. Per germline, CDR1 SGHVS and CDR2 FQNEAQ.

The chain recombines TRBV24-1 with TRBJ2-5; TRBD2 matches 11 bases. Germline V gene lookup returns CDR1 KGHDR and CDR2 SFDVKD. This CDR3 region has 15 residues. J lost 1 base, V lost 7 bases, and 4 bases had no gene match. CDR3 sequence: CATSQGTSGQETQYF. Here the CDR3 DNA reads TGTGCCACCAGCCAAGGGACTAGCGGCCAAGAGACCCAGTACTTC.